This T cell receptor (beta chain) originates from a study of blood T cells in healthy people across ages. Together with a sample-barcoded 5' primer, a J-beta primer mix was included in a second PCR lasting roughly 6 to 12 cycles. Using its own MiXCR run on the 5' RACE reads, TCRdb lists one record per CDR3 protein. The table lists hundreds of thousands of distinct CDR3 sequences, around 48% of them singletons. Looked up from germline, CDR1 is SEHNR and CDR2 is FQNEAQ (reference sequence). The CDR3 is 20 amino acids. The V gene lost 0 bases and the J gene lost 5 bases, with 29 bases spanning the gap. This clonotype was counted only a few times. Each individual donor underwent a draw of approximately 9.8 milliliters of peripheral blood.

V and J are TRBV7-9 and TRBJ2-7; tentative D call: TRBD2 (6 bases). This TCR came from a man older than 75 in good health. The sample taken for sequencing was blood. The CDR3 here is CASSLAASGRTGEVIDEQYF. The CDR3 bases are TGTGCCAGCAGCTTAGCTGCTTCAGGAAGAACGGGAGAGGTTATCGACGAGCAGTACTTC.